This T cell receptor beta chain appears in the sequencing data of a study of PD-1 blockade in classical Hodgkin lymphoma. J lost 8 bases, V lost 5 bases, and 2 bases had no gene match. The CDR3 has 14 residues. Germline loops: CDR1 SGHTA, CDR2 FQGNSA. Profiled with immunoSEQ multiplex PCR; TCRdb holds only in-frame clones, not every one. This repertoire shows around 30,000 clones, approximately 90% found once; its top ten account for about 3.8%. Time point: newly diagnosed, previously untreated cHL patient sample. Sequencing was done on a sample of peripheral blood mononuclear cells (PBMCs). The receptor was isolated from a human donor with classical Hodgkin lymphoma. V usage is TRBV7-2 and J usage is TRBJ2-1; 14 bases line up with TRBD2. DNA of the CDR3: TGTGCCAGCAGCACGGGACTAGCGGGAGATGAGCAGTTCTTC. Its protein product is CASSTGLAGDEQFF.